The 31 T cell receptor beta chains in this list originate from one sample, sequenced in a study of T cell responses to AZD1222 COVID-19 vaccine. Sequencing used immunoSEQ multiplex PCR; TCRdb keeps in-frame clones, though not all of them. The profile covers approximately 130,000 clones, with 70% to 90% appearing a single time and 5% to 6% taken by the ten largest. Sequenced material: peripheral blood, taken 28 days after the second AZD1222 dose. The source of these receptors is an adult who received the AZD1222 COVID-19 vaccine.

As regards this clone: The identical CDR3 is also encoded by other nucleotide sequences in the sample. CDR3 sequence: CAWSVGYGYTF. CDR3 DNA: TGTGCCTGGAGTGTTGGTTATGGCTACACCTTC. V is TRBV30 and J is TRBJ1-2, with no clear D. Germline V gene data show CDR1 as GTSNPN and CDR2 as SVGIG (reference sequence). The CDR3 extends over 11 amino acids. V was shortened by 0 bases and J by 5 bases, with 4 bases between the two germline ends.

The chain links TRBV11-2 to TRBJ2-7, with TRBD2 matching 8 bases. This CDR3 has 15 residues. V was clipped by 0 bases and J by 4 bases; unmatched bases: 5. Germline loops: CDR1 SGHAT, CDR2 FQNNGV. In DNA, the CDR3 is TGTGCCAGCAGCTTAGACAGCGGGAGATTTTACGAGCAGTACTTC. It translates to CASSLDSGRFYEQYF. The whole variable domain, filled in from reference TRBV11-2 and TRBJ2-7, reads EAGVAQSPRYKIIEKRQSVAFWCNPISGHATLYWYQQILGQGPKLLIQFQNNGVVDDSQLPKDRFSAERLKGVDSTLKIQPAKLEDSAVYLCASSLDSGRFYEQYFGPGTRLTVT.

About this clone: At one of its ends the junction is not consistent with the germline gene, which may arise from a read error. This chain uses TRBV6-5 with TRBJ1-1, with D unclear. This CDR3 comprises 15 residues. The germline V gene encodes CDR1 MNHEY and CDR2 SVGAGI. The DNA for the CDR3 is TGTGCCAGCACCTCGAGGAGGTCCCAGAACACTGAAGTTTTCTTT. Protein sequence: CASTSRRSQNTEVFF.

This sequence joins TRBV11-2 and TRBJ2-7; 9 positions agree with TRBD2. The germline V gene encodes CDR1 SGHAT and CDR2 FQNNGV. Germline trimming cut 5 bases from V and 6 bases from J; bases unmatched to any gene: 11. The CDR3 length is 15 residues. CDR3 nucleotide sequence: TGTGCCAGCAGCCCTGCGGCGGGAGGGCCCCGCGAGCAGTACTTC. Its protein is CASSPAAGGPREQYF.

The J gene is TRBJ2-7, the V gene TRBV29-1; D might be TRBD2 (6 bases). The CDR3 extends over 14 amino acids. V dropped 3 bases and J dropped 1 base, with 13 bases sitting between them. The germline CDR1 and CDR2 sequences are SQVTM and ANQGSEA. The CDR3 spells CSVDMGRGSYEQYF. Written as DNA, the CDR3 is TGCAGCGTTGACATGGGCCGGGGGTCCTACGAGCAGTACTTC.

The V gene is TRBV10-3, the J gene TRBJ2-5; a possible D gene is TRBD1 (6 bases). The CDR3 covers 14 residues. Germline CDR1 is ENHRY and CDR2 is SYGVKD. With 5 bases removed from V and 0 bases from J, the gap between germline ends came to 10 bases. This chain's CDR3 is CAISSSGDQETQYF. The CDR3 region has the DNA TGTGCCATCAGTTCCTCAGGGGACCAAGAGACCCAGTACTTC.

The chain carries TRBV29-1 and TRBJ2-1, with 9 bases aligning to TRBD2. V was clipped by 5 bases and J by 7 bases; unmatched bases: 15. The CDR3 is 16 amino acids. Germline V lookup: CDR1 SQVTM, CDR2 ANQGSEA. CDR3 in DNA: TGCAGCGTTAATGGGGAGGTCGCGGGAGGGTGGAATGAGCAGTTCTTC. Translation gives CSVNGEVAGGWNEQFF.

This sequence joins TRBV5-8 and TRBJ1-1, with D possibly TRBD1 on 6 matching bases. The CDR3 contains 12 residues. CDR1 is SGHTS, CDR2 YDEGEE, per germline. Trimming took 7 bases from V and 3 from J, leaving 10 bases between them. The CDR3 sequence: CASSGGYTEAFF. CDR3 nucleotide sequence: TGTGCCAGCTCTGGGGGCTACACTGAAGCTTTCTTT.

This chain connects TRBV7-2 to TRBJ1-3, with 10 bases lining up with TRBD1. V lost 6 bases to trimming and J lost 3 bases; unmatched junction nucleotides: 5. Germline CDR1 and CDR2: SGHTA and FQGNSA. There are 15 residues in the CDR3. The CDR3 DNA reads as TGTGCCAGCAGACGGGACAGGGGTGGTGGAAACACCATATATTTT. Protein: CASRRDRGGGNTIYF.

This rearrangement joins TRBV27 to TRBJ2-1, with TRBD2 matching 8 bases. The CDR3 runs 16 residues. After removal of 5 bases from V and 1 base from J, the junction contained 7 bases not matched to a gene. Germline V CDR1 and CDR2: MNHEY, SMNVEV (reference sequence). CDR3 sequence reads: CASSPAAGESYNEQFF. CDR3 nucleotide sequence: TGTGCCAGCAGTCCCGCAGCGGGAGAGTCCTACAATGAGCAGTTCTTC.

A note on this clone: The same CDR3 is also encoded by other DNA sequences in this sample. This chain uses TRBV18 with TRBJ1-1, with no clear D. Germline CDR1 is KGHSH and CDR2 is LQKENI. V was shortened by 6 bases and J by 1 base, with 6 bases between the two germline ends. The CDR3 covers 12 residues. CDR3 loop: CASSPTNTEAFF. In DNA form, the CDR3 reads TGTGCCAGCTCCCCGACGAACACTGAAGCTTTCTTT.

This rearrangement joins TRBV7-9 to TRBJ1-4; 9 positions match TRBD1. The CDR3 contains 17 residues. Germline V gene sequence: CDR1 SEHNR, CDR2 FQNEAQ (reference sequence). V shed 2 bases and J 8 bases; nucleotides not matched to a gene: 12. CDR3 nucleotide sequence: TGTGCCAGCAGCTTATCGAGGGACAGGGCAGGGCACGAAAAACTGTTTTTT. This translates into CASSLSRDRAGHEKLFF.

The chain recombines TRBV9 with TRBJ2-7, with D perhaps TRBD1 or TRBD2 (6 bases each). Trimming cost V 0 bases and J 2 bases, with 12 bases left between them. Germline V lookup: CDR1 SGDLS, CDR2 YYNGEE. This CDR3 has 15 residues. The CDR3 loop is CASSVDPGATYEQYF. CDR3 nucleotides: TGTGCCAGCAGCGTAGATCCGGGGGCGACCTACGAGCAGTACTTC.

The rearrangement links TRBV11-2 to TRBJ2-2; D is ambiguous. CDR3 length: 13 amino acids. The V end lost 1 base, the J end lost 8 bases, and 8 bases lay between the germline ends. From germline, CDR1 is SGHAT and CDR2 FQNNGV. CDR3 residues: CASSLGLSGELFF. CDR3 in DNA: TGTGCCAGCAGCTTAGGCTTGAGTGGGGAGCTGTTTTTT.

The gene calls are TRBV6-2 or TRBV6-3 and TRBJ1-1; 10 nucleotides agree with TRBD1. This CDR3 has 15 residues. The V gene's germline CDR1 is MNHEY and CDR2 SVGEGT. Trimming took 6 bases from V and 3 from J; bases not matched to a gene: 7. The CDR3 coding sequence is TGTGCCAGCAGCGACGGGACAGGGGCAGACACTGAAGCTTTCTTT. It yields the protein CASSDGTGADTEAFF.

The chain employs TRBV5-4 and TRBJ2-3; D is perhaps TRBD2 (6 bases). V was shortened by 2 bases and J by 1 base, with 8 bases between the two germline ends. CDR3 length: 14 residues. CDR1 is SGHNT, CDR2 YYREEE, per germline (reference sequence). This CDR3 is CASSFPGGTDTQYF. The CDR3 DNA reads as TGTGCCAGCAGCTTCCCGGGGGGCACAGATACGCAGTATTTT. The full variable domain, its missing parts supplied by reference TRBV5-4 and TRBJ2-3, is ETGVTQSPTHLIKTRGQQVTLRCSSQSGHNTVSWYQQALGQGPQFIFQYYREEENGRGNFPPRFSGLQFPNYSSELNVNALELDDSALYLCASSFPGGTDTQYFGPGTRLTVL.

The CDR3 DNA reads TGTGCCAGCAGCTTGGACAGGGACTCCTACAATGAGCAGTTCTTC. Protein product: CASSLDRDSYNEQFF. The chain links TRBV5-4 to TRBJ2-1; D might be TRBD1 (6 bases). With 0 bases removed from V and 0 bases from J, the gap between germline ends came to 7 bases. The length of the CDR3 is 15 residues. Germline lookup yields CDR1 SGHNT and CDR2 YYREEE (reference sequence).

V gene TRBV5-5 combines with J gene TRBJ1-6, with a tentative D call TRBD1 (5 bases). This CDR3 contains 14 residues. The V end lost 4 bases, the J end lost 4 bases, and 9 bases lay between the germline ends. Germline CDR1 is SGHKS and CDR2 is YYEKEE (reference sequence). DNA for the CDR3: TGTGCCAGCAGCCCGGGGGGGTATAATTCACCCCTCCACTTT. Translation: CASSPGGYNSPLHF.

The J gene is TRBJ2-7, the V gene TRBV18, with 9 bases identical to TRBD1. The ends lost 2 bases at V and 1 base at J; junction bases unmatched: 6. The CDR3 spans 16 residues. The germline CDR1 and CDR2 sequences are KGHSH and LQKENI. Written as DNA, the CDR3 is TGTGCCAGCTCACCATCCCGGGACAGGGTATCCTACGAGCAGTACTTC. This gives the protein CASSPSRDRVSYEQYF.

The J gene is TRBJ2-5, the V gene TRBV3-1 (or the pseudogene TRBV3-2); 11 bases match TRBD2. This CDR3 comprises 18 residues. Germline lookup yields CDR1 LGHDT and CDR2 YNNKEL (reference sequence). With V trimmed by 2 bases and J by 3 bases, 11 bases remained unmatched. Here the CDR3 reads CASSQQKGLAEVKETQYF. DNA for the CDR3: TGTGCCAGCAGCCAACAAAAGGGACTAGCGGAAGTTAAAGAGACCCAGTACTTC.

This chain uses TRBV19 with TRBJ2-2, with D tentatively TRBD1 (6 bases). CDR1 and CDR2 (germline): LNHDA, SQIVND (reference sequence). The CDR3 covers 15 residues. The V end lost 3 bases, the J end lost 3 bases, and 11 bases lay between the germline ends. CDR3 loop: CASSITGMDTGELFF. DNA of the CDR3: TGTGCCAGTAGTATTACAGGGATGGACACCGGGGAGCTGTTTTTT.

This chain links TRBV30 with TRBJ1-4; TRBD1 matches at 7 bases. V dropped 2 bases and J dropped 6; count of bases not matched to a gene: 6. This CDR3 comprises 14 residues. CDR1 GTSNPN and CDR2 SVGIG come from the germline V gene (reference sequence). CDR3 sequence: CAWSLSGGDEKLFF. CDR3 nucleotide sequence: TGTGCCTGGAGTTTGTCAGGGGGGGATGAAAAACTGTTTTTT.

The chain recombines TRBV28 with TRBJ1-1; the D is unclear. Germline loops: CDR1 MDHEN, CDR2 SYDVKM. The CDR3 runs to 15 residues. V was clipped by 0 bases and J by 1 base, with 9 bases between them. The CDR3 region has the DNA TGTGCCAGCAGTTTATGGGCGGGTCGGAACACTGAAGCTTTCTTT. This encodes CASSLWAGRNTEAFF. Combining the CDR3 with reference TRBV28 and TRBJ1-1 gives the whole variable domain DVKVTQSSRYLVKRTGEKVFLECVQDMDHENMFWYRQDPGLGLRLIYFSYDVKMKEKGDIPEGYSVSREKKERFSLILESASTNQTSMYLCASSLWAGRNTEAFFGQGTRLTVV.

The J gene is TRBJ1-2, the V gene TRBV3-1 (or the pseudogene TRBV3-2); D might be TRBD1 (5 bases). Trimming removed 2 bases from V and 3 bases from J, with 16 bases in between. CDR1 and CDR2 (germline): LGHDT, YNNKEL (reference sequence). The CDR3 is 16 amino acids. The CDR3 DNA reads as TGTGCCAGCAGCCAAAATTGGGGGGGGAGTGACTATGGCTACACCTTC. Translation: CASSQNWGGSDYGYTF.

The chain combines TRBV4-1 with TRBJ2-7, with 10 bases fitting TRBD2. Per germline, CDR1 MGHRA and CDR2 YSYEKL. This CDR3 spans 18 amino acids. J was trimmed by 0 bases and V by 1 base; bases with no gene match: 9. The CDR3 DNA reads as TGCGCCAGCAGCCAAGCAAATCTGCTAGCGGGAGACTCCTACGAGCAGTACTTC. It encodes CASSQANLLAGDSYEQYF.

The J gene is TRBJ1-1, the V gene TRBV3-1 (or the pseudogene TRBV3-2); 10 bases map to TRBD1. With 3 bases clipped from V and 4 bases from J, the junction kept 14 bases outside the gene matches. Germline CDR1 LGHDT, CDR2 YNNKEL (reference sequence). The CDR3 totals 18 residues. The CDR3 DNA is TGTGCCAGCAGCCACCCGCCTCGGAGACAGGGGGCGGGCACTGAAGCTTTCTTT. As protein: CASSHPPRRQGAGTEAFF.

This chain links TRBV30 with TRBJ2-3; D unresolved. Deletions cut 1 base from V and 2 bases from J, with 7 bases between. The V gene's germline CDR1 is GTSNPN and CDR2 SVGIG (reference sequence). The CDR3 length is 13 residues. The DNA of the CDR3 is TGTGCCTGGAGTGCGGGTGCCACAGATACGCAGTATTTT. Protein product: CAWSAGATDTQYF.

V gene TRBV27 combines with J gene TRBJ2-7; D may be TRBD1 (5 bases). There are 13 residues in the CDR3. Germline CDR1 and CDR2: MNHEY and SMNVEV (reference sequence). V was shortened by 6 bases and J by 0 bases, with 9 bases between the two germline ends. The CDR3 DNA is TGTGCCAGCAGCTCCAGGGTCTCCTACGAGCAGTACTTC. Amino acid sequence: CASSSRVSYEQYF.

The chain is built from TRBV4-1 and TRBJ2-7; 9 bases agree with TRBD1. Germline CDR1 is MGHRA and CDR2 is YSYEKL. With V trimmed by 0 bases and J by 7 bases, 10 bases remained unmatched. The CDR3 extends over 16 amino acids. The CDR3 loop is CASSQDWGTGLGEQYF. DNA of the CDR3: TGCGCCAGCAGCCAAGATTGGGGGACAGGGTTGGGGGAGCAGTACTTC.

The V and J genes are TRBV14 and TRBJ2-3; 7 positions agree with TRBD1. The CDR3 totals 15 residues. Looked up from germline, CDR1 is SGHDN and CDR2 is FVKESK. Trimming removed 5 bases from V and 5 bases from J; junction bases left unmatched: 10. The CDR3 here is CASSYPAGGGDTQYF. The CDR3 DNA is TGTGCCAGCAGCTACCCTGCAGGGGGTGGAGATACGCAGTATTTT.

The chain is built from TRBV21-1 and TRBJ2-3; the D call of TRBD2 is as the table states it, not checked on the DNA. TRBV21-1 is a documented pseudogene. The CDR3 consists of 17 residues. CDR3 sequence (DNA): TGTGCCAGCAGCAAGACTAGCGGGAGGACCCCCGCAGATACGCAGTATTTT. It specifies CASSKTSGRTPADTQYF.